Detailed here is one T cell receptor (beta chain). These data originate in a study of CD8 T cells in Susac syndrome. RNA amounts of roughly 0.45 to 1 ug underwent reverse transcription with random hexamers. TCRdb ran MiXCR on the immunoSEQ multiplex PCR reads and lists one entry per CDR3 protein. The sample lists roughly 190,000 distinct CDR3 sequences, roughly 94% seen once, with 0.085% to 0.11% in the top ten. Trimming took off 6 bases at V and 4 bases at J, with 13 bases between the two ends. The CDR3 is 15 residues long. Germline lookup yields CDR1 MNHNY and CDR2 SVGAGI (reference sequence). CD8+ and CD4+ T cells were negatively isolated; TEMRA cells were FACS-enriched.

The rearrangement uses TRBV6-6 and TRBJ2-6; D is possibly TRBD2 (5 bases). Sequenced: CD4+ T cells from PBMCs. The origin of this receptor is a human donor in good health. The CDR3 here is CASSPTSGGANVLTF. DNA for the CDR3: TGTGCCAGCAGCCCTACCTCGGGAGGGGCCAACGTCCTGACTTTC.